This TCR beta chain was captured by sequencing in a study of T cell repertoires in cytomegalovirus infection. In the study overall: Both CMV infection and a matching HLA type were indicated by public TCR beta signatures.

MiXCR was run by TCRdb on the reads, yielding one entry per CDR3 protein. The sample has about 600,000 distinct CDR3 sequences, less than 25% seen once. Germline V gene data show CDR1 as SGHVT and CDR2 as SQSDAQ. V was pared by 5 bases and J by 10 bases, with 14 bases of the junction left unmatched. The CDR3 sequence is 15 residues long. V gene TRBV7-4 combines with J gene TRBJ2-1; the match to TRBD2 covers 7 bases. This TCR derives from a human donor in good health (CMV status not recorded). Some clones in this sample may be carry-over from other donors' samples. Sequenced: CD8+ T cells from PBMCs. Here the CDR3 reads CASSPERGSLLEQFF. The CDR3 coding sequence is TGTGCCAGCAGCCCGGAGCGGGGATCTCTTTTAGAGCAGTTCTTC.